This T cell receptor (beta chain) came from a study of blood T cell repertoires in COVID-19. For the study at large: COVID-19 samples, acute and convalescent, were from the United States, Italy and Spain. Nucleic acid was either cDNA or gDNA, and it came from T cells, B-cell-depleted T cells, or PBMCs.

Original processing methods: The assay estimated nucleated cells by amplifying reference gene primers. Sequencing used immunoSEQ multiplex PCR; TCRdb keeps in-frame clones, though not all of them. Clonal size and the V and J genes are those of that table, whereas D and trimming came from the DNA. The table shows over 200,000 clones, with 84% occurring only once. This sequence was found in a man aged 40-49 years who had recovered from COVID-19. The sample consisted of peripheral blood.

The CDR3 DNA reads TGCGCCATCTCCTCAACGGGGGGGCAACTCTACGAGCAGTACTTC. Amino acid sequence: CAISSTGGQLYEQYF. V usage is TRBV10-2 and J usage is TRBJ2-7; TRBD2 agrees at 8 bases. The germline V gene has CDR1 WSHSY and CDR2 SAAADI. This CDR3 is 15 amino acids long. Trimming cost V 10 bases and J 3 bases; bases outside gene matches: 14.